The 2 T cell receptor beta chains presented below share a single source sample, sequenced in a study of blood T cell repertoires in COVID-19. Produced via immunoSEQ multiplex PCR; TCRdb's table is partial and in-frame only. Among around 100,000 clones, nearly 90% were seen once, and the ten largest hold around 2%. The sequencing input was peripheral blood. Receptors originate from a middle-aged man with active COVID-19.

The chain uses TRBV15 and TRBJ1-3; 8 bases are a match to TRBD1. CDR1 LNHNV and CDR2 YYDKDF come from the germline V gene (reference sequence). This CDR3 has 15 residues. V was clipped by 4 bases and J by 8 bases; unmatched bases: 10. CDR3 loop: CATSKGLDRVDTIYF. CDR3 coding DNA: TGTGCCACCAGCAAGGGATTGGACAGGGTGGACACCATATATTTT.

This clone was detected only a few times. This chain links TRBV5-1 with TRBJ2-2; D perhaps matches TRBD1 (5 bases). This CDR3 is 15 amino acids long. Germline loops: CDR1 SGHRS, CDR2 YFSETQ. The ends were cut back, 0 bases at V and 5 bases at J, with 11 bases in the middle. Here the CDR3 DNA reads TGCGCCAGCAGCTTGGACGGACATGTGACCGGGGAGCTGTTTTTT. It yields the protein CASSLDGHVTGELFF.